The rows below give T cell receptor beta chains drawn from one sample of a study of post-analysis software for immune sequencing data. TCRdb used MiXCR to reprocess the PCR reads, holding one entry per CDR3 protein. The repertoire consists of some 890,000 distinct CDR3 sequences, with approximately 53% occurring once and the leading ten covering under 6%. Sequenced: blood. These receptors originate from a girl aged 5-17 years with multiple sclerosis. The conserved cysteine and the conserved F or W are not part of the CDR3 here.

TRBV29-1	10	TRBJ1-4	SVAVGAGELF
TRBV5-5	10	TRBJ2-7	ASNGDSYEQY
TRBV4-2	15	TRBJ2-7	ASSPNLGASGRIEQY
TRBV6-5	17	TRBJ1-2	ASSYSTRAHSRTGYGYT
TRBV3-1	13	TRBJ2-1	ASSQVPSGGNEQF
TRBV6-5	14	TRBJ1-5	ASSYSRDAGNQPQH
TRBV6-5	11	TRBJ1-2	ASGGQGVGGYT
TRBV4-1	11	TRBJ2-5	ASSQVVLETQY
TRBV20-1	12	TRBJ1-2	SARDGSQFYGYT
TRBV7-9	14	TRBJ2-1	ASSLTRGGSVGEQF
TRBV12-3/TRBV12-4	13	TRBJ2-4	ASSSSRTGRNIQY
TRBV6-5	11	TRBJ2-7	ASRGRGAYEQY
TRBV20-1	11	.	SASSGRAGEQY
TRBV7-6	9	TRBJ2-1	ASSYSHEQF
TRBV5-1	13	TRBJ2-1	ASSFTSGTNNEQF
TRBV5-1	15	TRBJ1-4	ASSPMKDSRSNEKLF
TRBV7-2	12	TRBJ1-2	ASTFAGRSYGYT
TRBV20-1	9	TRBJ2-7	SAFRDPEQY
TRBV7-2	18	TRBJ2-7	ASSSSVGAAFRPRSYEQY
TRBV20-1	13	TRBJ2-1	SASMAGVRRNEQF
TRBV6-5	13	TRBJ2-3	ASSYSVRGTDTQY
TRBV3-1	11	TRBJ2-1	ASSQAIGGEQF
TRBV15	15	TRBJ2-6	ATSILQISSGANVLT
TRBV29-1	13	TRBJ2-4	SVAGQELAKNIQY
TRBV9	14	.	ASSVAQSGSAYEQY
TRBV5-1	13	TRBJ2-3	ASSLDVAGPDTQY
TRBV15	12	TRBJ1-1	ATSRDFLNTEAF
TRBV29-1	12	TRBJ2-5	SVGVSDSAETQY
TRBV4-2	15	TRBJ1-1	ASSQDVGGEANTEAF
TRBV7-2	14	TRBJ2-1	ASSRTSGGVFDEQF
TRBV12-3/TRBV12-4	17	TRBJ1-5	ASSLNVGARREGNQPQH
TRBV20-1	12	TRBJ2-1	SARGGALYNEQF
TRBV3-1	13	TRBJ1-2	ASSQVGRQGDGYT
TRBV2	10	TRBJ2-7	ASLQVTYEQY
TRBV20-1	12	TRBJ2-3	SARTSGRGYVQY
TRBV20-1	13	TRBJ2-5	SASPRGGLWETQY
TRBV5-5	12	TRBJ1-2	ASSLAGRGYGYT
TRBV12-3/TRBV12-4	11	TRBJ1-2	ASSPGQCRSYT
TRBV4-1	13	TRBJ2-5	ASRRIALNGETQY
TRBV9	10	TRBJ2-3	ASSSSKDTQY
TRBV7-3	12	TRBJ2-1	ASSLRAGEGEQF
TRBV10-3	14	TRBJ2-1	AISVAGRASYNEQF
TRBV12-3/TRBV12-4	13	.	ASSLSARGGYEQY
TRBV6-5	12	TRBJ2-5	ASSYSTSLETQY
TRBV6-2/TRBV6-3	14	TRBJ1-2	ASTHRSDRRGDGYT